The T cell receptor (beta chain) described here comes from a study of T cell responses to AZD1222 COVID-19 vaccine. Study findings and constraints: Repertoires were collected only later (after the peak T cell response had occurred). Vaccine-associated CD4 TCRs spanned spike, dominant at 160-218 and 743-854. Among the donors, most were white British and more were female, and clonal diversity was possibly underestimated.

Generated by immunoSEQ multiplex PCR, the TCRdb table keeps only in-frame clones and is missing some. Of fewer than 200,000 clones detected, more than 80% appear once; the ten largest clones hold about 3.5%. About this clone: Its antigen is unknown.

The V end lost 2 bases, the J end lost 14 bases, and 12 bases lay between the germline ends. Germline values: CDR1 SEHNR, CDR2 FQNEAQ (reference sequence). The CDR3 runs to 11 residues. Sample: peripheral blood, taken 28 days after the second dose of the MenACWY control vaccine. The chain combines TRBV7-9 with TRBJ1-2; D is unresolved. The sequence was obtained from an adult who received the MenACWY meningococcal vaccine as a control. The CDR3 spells CASSLSSPVTF. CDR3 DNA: TGTGCCAGCAGCTTAAGCAGTCCTGTAACCTTC.